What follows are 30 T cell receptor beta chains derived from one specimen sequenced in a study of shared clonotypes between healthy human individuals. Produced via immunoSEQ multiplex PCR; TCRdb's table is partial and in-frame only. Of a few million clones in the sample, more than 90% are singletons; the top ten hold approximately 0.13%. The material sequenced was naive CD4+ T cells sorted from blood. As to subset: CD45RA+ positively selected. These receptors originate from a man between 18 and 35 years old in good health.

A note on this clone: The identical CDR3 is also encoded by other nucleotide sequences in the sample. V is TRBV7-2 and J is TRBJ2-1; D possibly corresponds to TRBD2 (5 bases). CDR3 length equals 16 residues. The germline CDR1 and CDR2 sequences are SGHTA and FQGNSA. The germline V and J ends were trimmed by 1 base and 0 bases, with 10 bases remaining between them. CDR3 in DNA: TGTGCCAGCAGCTTAGACCCGGGAAGCTCCTACAATGAGCAGTTCTTC. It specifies CASSLDPGSSYNEQFF.

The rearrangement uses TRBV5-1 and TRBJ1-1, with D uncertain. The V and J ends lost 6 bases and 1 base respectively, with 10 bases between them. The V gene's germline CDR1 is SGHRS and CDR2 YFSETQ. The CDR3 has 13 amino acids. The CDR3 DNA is TGCGCCAGCACAAAGAGGGAGAACACTGAAGCTTTCTTT. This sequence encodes CASTKRENTEAFF.

The CDR3: CASSLNLRDNGYTF. The DNA of the CDR3 is TGTGCCAGCAGTTTAAATTTAAGGGATAATGGCTACACCTTC. This chain joins TRBV28 and TRBJ1-2; D unclear. The CDR3 sequence is 14 residues long. The ends were cut back, 2 bases at V and 6 bases at J, with 13 bases in the middle. The germline V gene encodes CDR1 MDHEN and CDR2 SYDVKM.

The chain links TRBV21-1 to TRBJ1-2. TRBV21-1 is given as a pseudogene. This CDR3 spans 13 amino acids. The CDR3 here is CASSERANYGYTF. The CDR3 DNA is TGTGCCAGCAGCGAAAGAGCTAACTATGGCTACACCTTC.

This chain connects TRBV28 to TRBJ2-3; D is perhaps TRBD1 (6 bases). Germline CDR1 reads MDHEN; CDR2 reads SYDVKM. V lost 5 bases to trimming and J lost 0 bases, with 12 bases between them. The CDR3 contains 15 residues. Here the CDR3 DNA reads TGTGCCAGCAGTACCCAGGACAGAAGCACAGATACGCAGTATTTT. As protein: CASSTQDRSTDTQYF.

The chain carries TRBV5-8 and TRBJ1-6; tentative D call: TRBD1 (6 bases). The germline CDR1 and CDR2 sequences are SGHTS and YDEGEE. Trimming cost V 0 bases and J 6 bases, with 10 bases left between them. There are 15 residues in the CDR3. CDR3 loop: CASSLVGQINSPLHF. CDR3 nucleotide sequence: TGTGCCAGCAGCTTGGTCGGACAGATTAATTCACCCCTCCACTTT.

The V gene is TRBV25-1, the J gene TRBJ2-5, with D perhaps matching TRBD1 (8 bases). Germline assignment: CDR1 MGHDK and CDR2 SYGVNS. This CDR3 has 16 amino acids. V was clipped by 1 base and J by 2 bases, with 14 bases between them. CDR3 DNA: TGTGCCAGCAGTGAATGGCAACAGGGGGGGCAAGAGACCCAGTACTTC. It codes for CASSEWQQGGQETQYF.

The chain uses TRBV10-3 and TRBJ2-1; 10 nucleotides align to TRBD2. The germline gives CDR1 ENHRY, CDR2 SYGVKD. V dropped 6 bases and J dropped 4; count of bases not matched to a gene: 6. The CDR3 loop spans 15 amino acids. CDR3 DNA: TGTGCCATCAGACCTAGCGGGGGCCTTTACAATGAGCAGTTCTTC. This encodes CAIRPSGGLYNEQFF.

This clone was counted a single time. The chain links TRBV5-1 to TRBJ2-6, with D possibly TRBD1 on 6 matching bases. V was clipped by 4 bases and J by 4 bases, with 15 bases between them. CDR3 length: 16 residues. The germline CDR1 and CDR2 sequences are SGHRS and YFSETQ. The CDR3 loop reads CASSRAQGSGANVLTF. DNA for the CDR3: TGCGCCAGCAGCAGGGCACAGGGTTCCGGGGCCAACGTCCTGACTTTC.

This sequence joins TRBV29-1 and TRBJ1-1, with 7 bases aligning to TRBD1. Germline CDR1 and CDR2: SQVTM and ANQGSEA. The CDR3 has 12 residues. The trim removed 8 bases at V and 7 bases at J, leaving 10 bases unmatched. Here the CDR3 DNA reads TGCAGCTGCCGCCCAGGGGGGGGTGAAGCTTTCTTT. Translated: CSCRPGGGEAFF.

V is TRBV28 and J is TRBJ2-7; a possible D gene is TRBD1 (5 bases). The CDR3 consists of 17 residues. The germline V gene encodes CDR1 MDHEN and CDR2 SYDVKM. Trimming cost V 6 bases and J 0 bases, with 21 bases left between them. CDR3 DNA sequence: TGTGCCAGCAGCCCCCTAGGAAGGGGCCCGAGCTCCTACGAGCAGTACTTC. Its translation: CASSPLGRGPSSYEQYF.

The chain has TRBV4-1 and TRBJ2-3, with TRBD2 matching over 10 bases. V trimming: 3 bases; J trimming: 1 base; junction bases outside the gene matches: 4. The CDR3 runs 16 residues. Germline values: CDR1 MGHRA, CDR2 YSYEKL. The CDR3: CASSQVLAGGTDTQYF. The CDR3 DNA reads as TGCGCCAGCAGCCAGGTGCTAGCGGGGGGCACAGATACGCAGTATTTT.

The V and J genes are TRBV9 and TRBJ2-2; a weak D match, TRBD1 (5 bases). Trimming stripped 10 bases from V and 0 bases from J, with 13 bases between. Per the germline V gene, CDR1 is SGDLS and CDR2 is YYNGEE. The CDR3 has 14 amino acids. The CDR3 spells CAPGRPSNTGELFF. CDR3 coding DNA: TGTGCCCCAGGGCGCCCCTCGAACACCGGGGAGCTGTTTTTT.

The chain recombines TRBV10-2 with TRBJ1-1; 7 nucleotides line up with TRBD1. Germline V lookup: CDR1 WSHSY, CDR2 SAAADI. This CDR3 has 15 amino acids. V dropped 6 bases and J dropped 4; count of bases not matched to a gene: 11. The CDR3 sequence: CASSPIQGRGTEAFF. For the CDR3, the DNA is TGCGCCAGCAGCCCTATACAGGGGAGGGGCACTGAAGCTTTCTTT.

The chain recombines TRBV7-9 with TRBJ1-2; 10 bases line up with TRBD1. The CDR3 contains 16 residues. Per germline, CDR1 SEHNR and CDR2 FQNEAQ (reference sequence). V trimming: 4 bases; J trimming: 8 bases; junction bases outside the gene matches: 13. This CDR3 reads CASSSLAYWDRGGYTF. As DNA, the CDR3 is TGTGCCAGCAGCTCGCTTGCGTATTGGGACAGGGGCGGCTACACCTTC.

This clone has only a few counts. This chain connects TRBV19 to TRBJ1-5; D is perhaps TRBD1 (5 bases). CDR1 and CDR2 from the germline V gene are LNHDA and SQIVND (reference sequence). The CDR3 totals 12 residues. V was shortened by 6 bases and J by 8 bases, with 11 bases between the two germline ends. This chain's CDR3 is CASRSRGEPQHF. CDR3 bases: TGTGCCAGTAGGTCAAGAGGGGAGCCCCAGCATTTT.

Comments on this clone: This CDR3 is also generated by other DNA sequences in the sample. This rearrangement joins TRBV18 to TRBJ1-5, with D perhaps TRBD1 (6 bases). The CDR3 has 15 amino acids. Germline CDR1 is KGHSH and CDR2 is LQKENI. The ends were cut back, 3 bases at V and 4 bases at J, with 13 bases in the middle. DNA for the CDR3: TGTGCCAGCTCACCGGCAGGGGCCTTAAATCAGCCCCAGCATTTT. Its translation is CASSPAGALNQPQHF.

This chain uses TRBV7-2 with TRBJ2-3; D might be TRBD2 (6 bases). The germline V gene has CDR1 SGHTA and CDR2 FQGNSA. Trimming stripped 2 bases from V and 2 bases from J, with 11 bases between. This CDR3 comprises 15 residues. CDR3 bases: TGTGCCAGCAGCTTATCAGCGGGCAACACAGATACGCAGTATTTT. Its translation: CASSLSAGNTDTQYF.

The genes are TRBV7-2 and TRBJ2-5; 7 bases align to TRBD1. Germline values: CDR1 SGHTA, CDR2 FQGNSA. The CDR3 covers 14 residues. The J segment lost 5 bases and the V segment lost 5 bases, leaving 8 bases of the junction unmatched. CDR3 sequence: CASSTNRGWETQYF. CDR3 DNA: TGTGCCAGCAGCACTAACAGGGGATGGGAGACCCAGTACTTC.

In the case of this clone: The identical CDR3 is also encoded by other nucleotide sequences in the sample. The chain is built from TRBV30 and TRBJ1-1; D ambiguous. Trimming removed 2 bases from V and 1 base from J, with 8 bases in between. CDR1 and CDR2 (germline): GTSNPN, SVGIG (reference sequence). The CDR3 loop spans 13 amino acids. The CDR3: CAWSRGANTEAFF. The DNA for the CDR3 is TGTGCCTGGAGTCGGGGAGCGAACACTGAAGCTTTCTTT.

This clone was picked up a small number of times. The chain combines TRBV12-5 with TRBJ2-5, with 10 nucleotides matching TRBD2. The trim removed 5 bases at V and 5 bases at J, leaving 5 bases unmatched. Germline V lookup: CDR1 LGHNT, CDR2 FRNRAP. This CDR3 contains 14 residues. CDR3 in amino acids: CASGPSAGGETQYF. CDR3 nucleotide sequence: TGTGCTAGTGGTCCGTCAGCGGGGGGGGAGACCCAGTACTTC.

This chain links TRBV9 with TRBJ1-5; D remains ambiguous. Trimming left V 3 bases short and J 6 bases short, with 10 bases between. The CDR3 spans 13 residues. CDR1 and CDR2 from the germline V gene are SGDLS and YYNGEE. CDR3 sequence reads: CASSGVGSQPQHF. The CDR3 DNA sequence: TGTGCCAGCAGCGGCGTTGGGAGTCAGCCCCAGCATTTT.

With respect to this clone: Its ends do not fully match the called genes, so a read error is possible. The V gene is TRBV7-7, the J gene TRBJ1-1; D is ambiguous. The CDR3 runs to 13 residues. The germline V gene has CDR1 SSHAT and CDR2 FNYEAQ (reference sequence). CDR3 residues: CASSSARGTEAFF. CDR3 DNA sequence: TGTGCTAGCAGCTCCGCAAGAGGGACTGAAGCTTTCTTT.

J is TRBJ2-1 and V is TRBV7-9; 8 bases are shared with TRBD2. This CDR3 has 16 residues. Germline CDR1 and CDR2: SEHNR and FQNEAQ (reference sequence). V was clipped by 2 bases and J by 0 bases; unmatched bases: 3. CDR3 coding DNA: TGTGCCAGCAGCTTATCGAGCGGGAGCTCCTACAATGAGCAGTTCTTC. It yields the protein CASSLSSGSSYNEQFF.

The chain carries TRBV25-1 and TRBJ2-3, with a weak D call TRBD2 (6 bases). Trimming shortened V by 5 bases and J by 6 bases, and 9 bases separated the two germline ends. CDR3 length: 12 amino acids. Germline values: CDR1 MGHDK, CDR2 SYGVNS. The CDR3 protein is CASSWGRDTQYF. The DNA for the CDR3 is TGTGCCAGCAGTTGGGGGAGGGATACGCAGTATTTT.

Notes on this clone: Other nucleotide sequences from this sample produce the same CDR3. CDR3 loop: CASSSGGYEQYF. The CDR3, as DNA: TGCGCCAGCAGCTCGGGCGGGTACGAGCAGTACTTC. The J gene is TRBJ2-7, the V gene TRBV5-1; D possibly corresponds to TRBD2 (5 bases). The CDR3 covers 12 residues. Germline V CDR1 and CDR2: SGHRS, YFSETQ. V was pared by 3 bases and J by 4 bases, with 8 bases between.

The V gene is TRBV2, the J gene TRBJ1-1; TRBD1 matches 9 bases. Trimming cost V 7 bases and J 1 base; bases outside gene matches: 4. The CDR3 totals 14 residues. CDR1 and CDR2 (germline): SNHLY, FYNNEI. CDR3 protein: CASTKDRGNTEAFF. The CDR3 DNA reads TGTGCCAGCACCAAGGACAGGGGGAACACTGAAGCTTTCTTT.

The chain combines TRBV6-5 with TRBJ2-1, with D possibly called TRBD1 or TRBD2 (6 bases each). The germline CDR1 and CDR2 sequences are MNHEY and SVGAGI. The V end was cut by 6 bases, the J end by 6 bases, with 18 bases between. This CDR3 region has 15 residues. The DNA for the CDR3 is TGTGCCAGCAGATCTCTAGGGGGGACCGCCAATGAGCAGTTCTTC. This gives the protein CASRSLGGTANEQFF.

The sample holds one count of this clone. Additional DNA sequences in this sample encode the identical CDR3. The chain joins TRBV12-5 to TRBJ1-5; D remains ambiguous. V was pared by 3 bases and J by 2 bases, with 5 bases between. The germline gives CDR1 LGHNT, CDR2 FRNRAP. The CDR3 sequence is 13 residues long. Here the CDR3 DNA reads TGTGCTAGTGGTTTAGGGCGCAATCAGCCCCAGCATTTT. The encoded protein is CASGLGRNQPQHF. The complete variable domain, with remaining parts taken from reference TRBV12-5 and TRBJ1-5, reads DARVTQTPRHKVTEMGQEVTMRCQPILGHNTVFWYRQTMMQGLELLAYFRNRAPLDDSGMPKDRFSAEMPDATLATLKIQPSEPRDSAVYFCASGLGRNQPQHFGDGTRLSIL.

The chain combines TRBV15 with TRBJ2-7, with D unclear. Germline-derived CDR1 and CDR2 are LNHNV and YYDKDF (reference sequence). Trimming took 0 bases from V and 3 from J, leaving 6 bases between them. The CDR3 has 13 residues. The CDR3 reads CATSRDLNYEQYF. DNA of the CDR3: TGTGCCACCAGCAGAGATTTGAACTACGAGCAGTACTTC.